The clone carrying this T cell receptor beta chain was counted between two and nine times. Its antigen remains unidentified. This sample was included in a study of beta chain features in type 1 diabetes. Overall study findings and caveats: VDJ junctions from patients with type 1 diabetes contained fewer insertions and more deletions.

Cells sorted by CD45RO/CCR7/CD25/CD127/CD95/CD27 comprised CD4+ naive, central memory, regulatory and stem cell-like memory cells. Trimming pared 1 base from V and 1 base from J, leaving 12 bases between. The CDR3 spans 16 residues. CDR1 is SGHDT, CDR2 YYEEEE, per germline. Every bit of the isolated RNA underwent reverse transcription, so sequencing read expressed TCRB transcripts. Measured with immunoSEQ multiplex PCR; TCRdb has only the in-frame clones, and not every one. This sample yields 200,000 to 250,000 clones, of which roughly a tenth are seen a single time; approximately 1.3% belongs to the top ten.

Sequenced sample: central memory CD4+ T cells from blood. The chain joins TRBV5-6 to TRBJ2-1; unclear D gene. The clonotype was recovered from a man younger than 30 in good health. The CDR3 protein is CASSLNRALSYNEQFF. CDR3 sequence (DNA): TGTGCCAGCAGCTTGAACAGAGCCTTATCCTACAATGAGCAGTTCTTC.